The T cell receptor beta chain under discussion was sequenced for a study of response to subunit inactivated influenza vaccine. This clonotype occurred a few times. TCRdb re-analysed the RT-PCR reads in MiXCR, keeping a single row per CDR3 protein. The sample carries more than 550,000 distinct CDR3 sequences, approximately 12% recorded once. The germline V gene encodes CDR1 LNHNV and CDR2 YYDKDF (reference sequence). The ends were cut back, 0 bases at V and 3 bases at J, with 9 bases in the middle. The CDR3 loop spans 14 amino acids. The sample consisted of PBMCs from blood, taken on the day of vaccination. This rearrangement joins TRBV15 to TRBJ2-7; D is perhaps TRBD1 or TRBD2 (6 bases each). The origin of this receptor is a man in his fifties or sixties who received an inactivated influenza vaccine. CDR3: CATSRDEGGYEQYF. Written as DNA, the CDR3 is TGTGCCACCAGCAGAGATGAGGGGGGCTACGAGCAGTACTTC.